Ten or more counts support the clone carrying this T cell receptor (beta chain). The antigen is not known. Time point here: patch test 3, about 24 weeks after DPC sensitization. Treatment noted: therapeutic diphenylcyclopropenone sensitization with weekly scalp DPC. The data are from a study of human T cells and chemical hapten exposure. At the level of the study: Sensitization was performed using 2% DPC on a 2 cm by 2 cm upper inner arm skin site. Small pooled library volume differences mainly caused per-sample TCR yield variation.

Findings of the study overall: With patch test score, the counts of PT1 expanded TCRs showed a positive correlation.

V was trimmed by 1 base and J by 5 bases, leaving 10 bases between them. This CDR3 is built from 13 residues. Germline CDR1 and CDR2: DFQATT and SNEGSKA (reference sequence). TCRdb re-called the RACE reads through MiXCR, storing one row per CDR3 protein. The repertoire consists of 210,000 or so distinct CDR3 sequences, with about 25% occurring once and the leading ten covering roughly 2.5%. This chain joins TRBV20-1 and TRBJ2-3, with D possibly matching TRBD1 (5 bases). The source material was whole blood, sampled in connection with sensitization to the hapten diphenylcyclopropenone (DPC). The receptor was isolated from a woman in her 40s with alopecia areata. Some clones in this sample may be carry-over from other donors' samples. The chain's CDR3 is CSARGRARDTQYF. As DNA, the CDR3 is TGCAGTGCTAGAGGCAGGGCGAGAGATACGCAGTATTTT.